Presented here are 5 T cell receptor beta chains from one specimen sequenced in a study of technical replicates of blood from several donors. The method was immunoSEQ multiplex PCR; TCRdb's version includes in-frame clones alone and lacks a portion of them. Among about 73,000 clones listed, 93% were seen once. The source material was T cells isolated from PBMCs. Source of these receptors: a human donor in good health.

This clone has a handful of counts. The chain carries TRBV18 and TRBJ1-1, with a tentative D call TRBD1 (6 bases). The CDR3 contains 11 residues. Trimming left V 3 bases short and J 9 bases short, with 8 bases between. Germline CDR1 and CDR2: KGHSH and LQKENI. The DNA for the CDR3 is TGTGCCAGCTCACCTGGGACACAAGCTTTCTTT. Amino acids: CASSPGTQAFF.

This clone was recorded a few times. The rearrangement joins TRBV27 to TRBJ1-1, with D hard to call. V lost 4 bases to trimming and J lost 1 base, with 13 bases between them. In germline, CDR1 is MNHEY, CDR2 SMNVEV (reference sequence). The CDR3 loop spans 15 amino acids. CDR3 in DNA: TGTGCCAGCAGTTCCACTTGGGCCGCGAACACTGAAGCTTTCTTT. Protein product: CASSSTWAANTEAFF.

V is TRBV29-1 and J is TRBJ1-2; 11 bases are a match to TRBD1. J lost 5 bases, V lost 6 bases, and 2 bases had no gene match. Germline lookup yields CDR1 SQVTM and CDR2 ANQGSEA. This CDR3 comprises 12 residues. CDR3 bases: TGCAGCGTGGACAGGGGGCTTTATGGCTACACCTTC. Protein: CSVDRGLYGYTF.

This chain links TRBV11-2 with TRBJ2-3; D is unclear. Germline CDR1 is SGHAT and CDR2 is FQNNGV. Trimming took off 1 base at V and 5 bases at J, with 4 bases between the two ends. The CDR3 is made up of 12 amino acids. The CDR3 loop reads CASSLGRDTQYF. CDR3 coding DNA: TGTGCCAGCAGCTTAGGCAGAGATACGCAGTATTTT.

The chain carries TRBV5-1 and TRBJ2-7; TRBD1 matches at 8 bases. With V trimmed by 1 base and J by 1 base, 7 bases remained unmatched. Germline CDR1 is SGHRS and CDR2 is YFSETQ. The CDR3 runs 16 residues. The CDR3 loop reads CASSLLPNRGSYEQYF. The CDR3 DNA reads TGCGCCAGCAGCTTGCTCCCGAACAGGGGGTCCTACGAGCAGTACTTC.